Presented here are 27 T cell receptor beta chains from one specimen sequenced in a study of T cell responses to AZD1222 COVID-19 vaccine. Libraries were prepared by immunoSEQ multiplex PCR; TCRdb keeps only in-frame clonotypes and omits some of them. The data show over 100,000 clones, just over 85% seen once. The material was peripheral blood, obtained on day 0 of AZD1222 vaccination. These receptors all stem from an adult in good health.

The J gene is TRBJ2-1, the V gene TRBV27; 10 nucleotides line up with TRBD1. The V segment lost 2 bases and the J segment 4 bases; nucleotides outside the gene matches: 2. CDR3 length equals 15 residues. The germline V gene encodes CDR1 MNHEY and CDR2 SMNVEV (reference sequence). CDR3 loop: CASSLGQGGYNEQFF. The CDR3 DNA is TGTGCCAGCAGTTTAGGACAGGGGGGGTACAATGAGCAGTTCTTC.

This chain uses TRBV5-1 with TRBJ1-2, with D hard to call. Trimming took off 2 bases at V and 8 bases at J, with 13 bases between the two ends. This CDR3 is built from 13 residues. Looked up from germline, CDR1 is SGHRS and CDR2 is YFSETQ. CDR3 nucleotides: TGCGCCAGCAGCTTTTCGGGGTTCGGAGGCTACACCTTC. It yields the protein CASSFSGFGGYTF.

This chain joins TRBV19 and TRBJ1-6; 8 bases line up with TRBD1. The CDR3 totals 14 residues. CDR1 is LNHDA, CDR2 SQIVND, per germline (reference sequence). V shed 5 bases, J shed 10 bases, and the junction held 7 bases outside the gene matches. This CDR3 reads CASSDRQGRSPLHF. The CDR3 DNA reads TGTGCCAGTAGTGACCGACAGGGGAGATCACCCCTCCACTTT.

V and J are TRBV4-1 and TRBJ2-1, with D uncertain. The ends were cut back, 0 bases at V and 7 bases at J, with 4 bases in the middle. The germline gives CDR1 MGHRA, CDR2 YSYEKL. This CDR3 contains 12 residues. This CDR3 reads CASSQDKNEQFF. For the CDR3, the DNA is TGCGCCAGCAGCCAAGATAAGAATGAGCAGTTCTTC.

This chain connects TRBV5-1 to TRBJ2-3; D possibly uses TRBD1 or TRBD2 (5 bases each). This CDR3 has 13 amino acids. Germline CDR1 and CDR2: SGHRS and YFSETQ. Trimming shortened V by 7 bases and J by 4 bases, and 13 bases separated the two germline ends. In DNA, the CDR3 is TGCGCCAGCCGGTTCGGGGCTCCAGATACGCAGTATTTT. Translation: CASRFGAPDTQYF.

The chain couples TRBV24-1 to TRBJ1-5; TRBD1 might be the D (5 bases). The CDR3 totals 14 residues. The V and J ends lost 4 bases and 5 bases respectively, with 11 bases between them. CDR1 and CDR2 (germline): KGHDR, SFDVKD. The CDR3 DNA reads TGTGCCACCAGTGACCTTGACAGTGATCAGCCCCAGCATTTT. The encoded protein is CATSDLDSDQPQHF.

The chain has TRBV11-2 and TRBJ2-1; D is unresolved. Trimming removed 1 base from V and 5 bases from J, with 6 bases in between. The CDR3 runs 13 residues. From germline, CDR1 is SGHAT and CDR2 FQNNGV. CDR3 DNA: TGTGCCAGCAGCTTAGCCAGAGACAATGAGCAGTTCTTC. Amino acids: CASSLARDNEQFF.

The chain joins TRBV2 to TRBJ2-7; tentative D call: TRBD1 (6 bases). Germline values: CDR1 SNHLY, CDR2 FYNNEI. Trimming took off 7 bases at V and 3 bases at J, with 16 bases between the two ends. The CDR3 has 14 amino acids. This CDR3 is CASTIERTVYEQYF. As DNA, the CDR3 is TGTGCCAGCACCATAGAGCGGACAGTCTACGAGCAGTACTTC.

V is TRBV2 and J is TRBJ2-7, with D maybe TRBD2 (5 bases). Trimming stripped 6 bases from V and 1 base from J, with 13 bases between. CDR3 length: 14 residues. Germline CDR1 reads SNHLY; CDR2 reads FYNNEI. The CDR3: CASRETGFSYEQYF. The CDR3 region has the DNA TGTGCCAGCAGGGAAACGGGGTTTTCCTACGAGCAGTACTTC.

The rearrangement links TRBV15 to TRBJ2-7; D gene unclear. The CDR3 loop spans 14 amino acids. Trimming shortened V by 0 bases and J by 6 bases, and 12 bases separated the two germline ends. CDR1 is LNHNV and CDR2 is YYDKDF in the germline V gene (reference sequence). The CDR3 reads CATSRDIQASEQYF. The DNA of the CDR3 is TGTGCCACCAGCAGAGATATACAAGCATCCGAGCAGTACTTC.

The chain combines TRBV10-3 with TRBJ2-1; D remains ambiguous. V gave up 3 bases and J gave up 0 bases, with 6 bases separating them. Germline-derived CDR1 and CDR2 are ENHRY and SYGVKD. The CDR3 contains 14 residues. CDR3 bases: TGTGCCATCAGTGAAGGTAACTCCTACAATGAGCAGTTCTTC. Translating gives CAISEGNSYNEQFF.

The chain is built from TRBV4-3 and TRBJ2-3; D gene unclear. The germline V gene has CDR1 LGHNA and CDR2 YSLEER. CDR3 length: 13 residues. The V gene lost 0 bases and the J gene lost 8 bases, with 9 bases spanning the gap. As DNA, the CDR3 is TGCGCCAGCAGCCAAGATGGCGGAAGTACGCAGTATTTT. Protein product: CASSQDGGSTQYF.

V is TRBV28 and J is TRBJ1-4; D unresolved. V was trimmed by 3 bases and J by 8 bases, leaving 10 bases between them. The germline CDR1 and CDR2 sequences are MDHEN and SYDVKM. This CDR3 contains 13 residues. This CDR3 is CASSFQVMEKLFF. DNA for the CDR3: TGTGCCAGCAGTTTCCAGGTTATGGAAAAACTGTTTTTT.

V usage is TRBV2 and J usage is TRBJ2-7; 10 bases are shared with TRBD1. Germline V gene sequence: CDR1 SNHLY, CDR2 FYNNEI. This CDR3 comprises 14 residues. The V segment lost 7 bases and the J segment 3 bases; nucleotides outside the gene matches: 6. This chain's CDR3 is CASNPGQGFYEQYF. For the CDR3, the DNA is TGTGCCAGCAACCCGGGACAGGGGTTCTACGAGCAGTACTTC.

The J gene is TRBJ1-6, the V gene TRBV7-2; no clear D. Trimming stripped 3 bases from V and 6 bases from J, with 15 bases between. From germline, CDR1 is SGHTA and CDR2 FQGNSA. The CDR3 has 16 residues. In DNA form, the CDR3 reads TGTGCCAGCAGCTTCCGTAATGACGGTGGTAATTCACCCCTCCACTTT. It codes for CASSFRNDGGNSPLHF.

This chain uses TRBV15 with TRBJ1-3; D remains ambiguous. The CDR3 covers 14 residues. With 0 bases removed from V and 4 bases from J, the gap between germline ends came to 7 bases. Germline CDR1 is LNHNV and CDR2 is YYDKDF (reference sequence). The CDR3 spells CATSRDLTGNTIYF. CDR3 DNA sequence: TGTGCCACCAGCAGAGATCTCACAGGAAACACCATATATTTT.

The V call is TRBV2, the J call TRBJ1-5; possibly TRBD1 for D (6 bases). Trimming removed 8 bases from V and 2 bases from J, with 13 bases in between. Germline V CDR1 and CDR2: SNHLY, FYNNEI. CDR3 size: 14 residues. The CDR3: CASGGGSRNQPQHF. CDR3 DNA: TGTGCCAGCGGGGGGGGCAGTCGCAATCAGCCCCAGCATTTT.

The CDR3 DNA follows: TGTGCCAGCAACTGGGGGGGAGCAGGGGTGACTGAAGCTTTCTTT. Translation gives CASNWGGAGVTEAFF. The chain is built from TRBV7-8 and TRBJ1-1; a possible D gene is TRBD1 (6 bases). Germline V lookup: CDR1 SGHVS, CDR2 FQNEAQ. This CDR3 spans 15 amino acids. The V end lost 7 bases, the J end lost 5 bases, and 20 bases lay between the germline ends. Looking up the rest from reference TRBV7-8 and TRBJ1-1 gives the full variable domain: GAGVSQSPRYKVAKRGQDVALRCDPISGHVSLFWYQQALGQGPEFLTYFQNEAQLDKSGLPSDRFFAERPEGSVSTLKIQRTQQEDSAVYLCASNWGGAGVTEAFFGQGTRLTVV.

The CDR3 spells CASSTNRYNSPLHF. The CDR3 DNA is TGTGCCAGTAGTACAAACAGGTATAATTCACCCCTCCACTTT. The chain joins TRBV19 to TRBJ1-6; maybe TRBD1 (5 bases). Germline CDR1 reads LNHDA; CDR2 reads SQIVND (reference sequence). The CDR3 contains 14 residues. Trimming stripped 4 bases from V and 4 bases from J, with 8 bases between. Full variable domain (outside the CDR3, taken from reference TRBV19 and TRBJ1-6): DGGITQSPKYLFRKEGQNVTLSCEQNLNHDAMYWYRQDPGQGLRLIYYSQIVNDFQKGDIAEGYSVSREKKESFPLTVTSAQKNPTAFYLCASSTNRYNSPLHFGNGTRLTVT.

Only one count was recorded for this clone. The chain employs TRBV7-9 and TRBJ1-6, with 7 bases that match TRBD1. This CDR3 comprises 14 residues. V gave up 2 bases and J gave up 9 bases; unmatched junction bases: 4. Germline V CDR1 and CDR2: SEHNR, FQNEAQ (reference sequence). The CDR3 sequence: CASSLTGDISPLHF. The CDR3 DNA reads as TGTGCCAGCAGCTTAACAGGGGATATTTCACCCCTCCACTTT.

The CDR3: CASSLRENQPQHF. CDR3 sequence (DNA): TGTGCCAGCAGCTTGCGGGAGAATCAGCCCCAGCATTTT. V and J are TRBV5-6 and TRBJ1-5; D not resolved. CDR3 size: 13 residues. V was trimmed by 1 base and J by 4 bases, leaving 6 bases between them. Germline assignment: CDR1 SGHDT and CDR2 YYEEEE. Full variable domain (missing parts from reference TRBV5-6 and TRBJ1-5): DAGVTQSPTHLIKTRGQQVTLRCSPKSGHDTVSWYQQALGQGPQFIFQYYEEEERQRGNFPDRFSGHQFPNYSSELNVNALLLGDSALYLCASSLRENQPQHFGDGTRLSIL.

The rearrangement links TRBV5-1 to TRBJ2-3; D remains unclear. Germline CDR1 reads SGHRS; CDR2 reads YFSETQ. Between the trimmed V and J ends, which lost 2 bases and 2 bases, there was a span of 9 bases. The CDR3 sequence is 14 residues long. The DNA of the CDR3 is TGCGCCAGCAGCTTAAACCCAGACACAGATACGCAGTATTTT. This encodes CASSLNPDTDTQYF. Variable domain in full (rest from reference TRBV5-1 and TRBJ2-3): KAGVTQTPRYLIKTRGQQVTLSCSPISGHRSVSWYQQTPGQGLQFLFEYFSETQRNKGNFPGRFSGRQFSNSRSEMNVSTLELGDSALYLCASSLNPDTDTQYFGPGTRLTVL.

V gene TRBV20-1 combines with J gene TRBJ2-7; tentative D call: TRBD1 (6 bases). The CDR3 is 14 amino acids. V lost 3 bases and J 4 bases, leaving 16 bases between the germline ends. Germline V gene data show CDR1 as DFQATT and CDR2 as SNEGSKA (reference sequence). The CDR3 DNA reads TGCAGTGCTAGTCTACACGGACAGCCGTACGAGCAGTACTTC. The encoded protein is CSASLHGQPYEQYF.

This clone showed up just a few times. CDR3 in amino acids: CASSRNWDQIDGYTF. The CDR3 DNA sequence: TGTGCCAGCAGCCGCAATTGGGATCAAATAGATGGCTACACCTTC. The rearrangement joins TRBV7-9 to TRBJ1-2; no firm D call. Germline CDR1 SEHNR, CDR2 FQNEAQ (reference sequence). The CDR3 is 15 amino acids. V was clipped by 5 bases and J by 6 bases, with 19 bases between them.

The chain couples TRBV6-2 or TRBV6-3 to TRBJ2-5; D unclear. Germline V gene data show CDR1 as MNHEY and CDR2 as SVGEGT. CDR3 length equals 17 residues. Trimming took 4 bases from V and 0 from J, leaving 18 bases between them. This CDR3 is CASSSVAGLRDQETQYF. As DNA, the CDR3 is TGTGCCAGCAGTTCAGTCGCCGGGCTCCGGGACCAAGAGACCCAGTACTTC.

The chain joins TRBV28 to TRBJ2-3; 8 nucleotides line up with TRBD2. The CDR3 sequence is 15 residues long. Unmatched junction bases numbered 7, after V lost 5 bases and J lost 3 bases. Looked up from germline, CDR1 is MDHEN and CDR2 is SYDVKM. In nucleotides, the CDR3 is TGTGCCAGCAGTGCGCGGGGGGTAGTAACAGATACGCAGTATTTT. This translates into CASSARGVVTDTQYF.

This clone was counted a single time. CDR3 nucleotides: TGCGCCAGCAGCTTGGATGCGGGGGCACCGGGAGGCTACACCTTC. It yields the protein CASSLDAGAPGGYTF. This chain links TRBV5-1 with TRBJ1-2; D may be TRBD1 (6 bases). The CDR3 spans 15 residues. The germline V gene encodes CDR1 SGHRS and CDR2 YFSETQ. V was pared by 0 bases and J by 8 bases, with 17 bases between.